One and the same sample provided the 6 T cell receptor beta chains below, sequenced in a study of blood T cell repertoires in COVID-19 (dated by TCRdb to the early 2020s). The method was the immunoSEQ multiplex PCR assay. This is the immuneACCESS table as TCRdb keeps it, with only in-frame sequences that have V and J called. A part of the clones is gone; compared with another copy, unresolved V genes explain less than half, and the rest is unexplained. The table for this sample lists some 68,000 clones; 90% of them were counted only once. The ten biggest clones cover approximately 0.56% of the sample. The sample comprised peripheral blood. These receptors all stem from a middle-aged man with COVID-19, enrolled during active disease.

The gene calls are TRBV10-3 and TRBJ2-1; 11 nucleotides align to TRBD2. V dropped 6 bases and J dropped 8; count of bases not matched to a gene: 12. The CDR3 spans 16 residues. In germline, CDR1 is ENHRY, CDR2 SYGVKD. The CDR3 nucleotides are TGTGCCATCAGAGAGCGTCTAGCGGGAGGAATAGATGAGCAGTTCTTC. As protein: CAIRERLAGGIDEQFF.

This rearrangement joins TRBV7-9 to TRBJ1-3; D uncertain. The V end lost 5 bases, the J end lost 0 bases, and 14 bases lay between the germline ends. Germline V gives CDR1 SEHNR, CDR2 FQNEAQ (reference sequence). This CDR3 spans 16 amino acids. The CDR3 coding sequence is TGTGCCAGCAGCCGAGCTGGGCACGGCTCTGGAAACACCATATATTTT. Translating gives CASSRAGHGSGNTIYF.

The chain employs TRBV27 and TRBJ1-4, with no clear D. Germline V CDR1 and CDR2: MNHEY, SMNVEV (reference sequence). This CDR3 contains 17 residues. Trimming stripped 2 bases from V and 0 bases from J, with 13 bases between. As DNA, the CDR3 is TGTGCCAGCAGTTTAACCTCCCCCGCGTCAACTAATGAAAAACTGTTTTTT. Protein sequence: CASSLTSPASTNEKLFF.

This clone has only a few counts. The chain is built from TRBV9 and TRBJ2-1; D not resolved. With 0 bases removed from V and 0 bases from J, the gap between germline ends came to 10 bases. Germline-derived CDR1 and CDR2 are SGDLS and YYNGEE. This CDR3 is built from 16 residues. In nucleotides, the CDR3 is TGTGCCAGCAGCGTAGTCGACACGAGCTCCTACAATGAGCAGTTCTTC. This encodes CASSVVDTSSYNEQFF.

This chain connects TRBV4-3 to TRBJ2-3; no definite D call. The germline V gene has CDR1 LGHNA and CDR2 YSLEER. With 0 bases removed from V and 0 bases from J, the gap between germline ends came to 10 bases. The length of the CDR3 is 16 residues. Written as DNA, the CDR3 is TGCGCCAGCAGCCAAGAATCCCCGGTGAGCACAGATACGCAGTATTTT. Its protein is CASSQESPVSTDTQYF.

Here the CDR3 reads CASSSGQGASTEAFF. In nucleotides, the CDR3 is TGTGCCAGCAGTTCGGGACAGGGGGCGAGCACTGAAGCTTTCTTT. The rearrangement joins TRBV6-5 to TRBJ1-1, with 12 positions matching TRBD1. Trimming removed 4 bases from V and 4 bases from J; junction bases left unmatched: 4. The CDR3 has 15 amino acids. Germline loops: CDR1 MNHEY, CDR2 SVGAGI.